This T cell receptor (beta chain) was observed in a study of technical replicates of blood from a few donors (dated by TCRdb to 2016 to 2017). Notes on this clone: Its recognized antigen is unknown. No much larger clonotype is one base removed from it; base qualities were not supplied.

Libraries were built with the immunoSEQ multiplex PCR assay. As stored in TCRdb, this immuneACCESS dataset retains in-frame rearrangements with V and J assigned. A fraction of the clones does not appear; measured against another copy, unresolved V genes explain less than half of the discrepancy, and the remainder lacks a known reason. Recorded for this sample are about 86,000 clones; around 96% of them occurred a single time. The ten biggest clones cover around 0.38% of the sample. CDR1 LNHDA and CDR2 SQIVND were looked up in the germline V gene (reference sequence). The CDR3, from cysteine to phenylalanine, totals 16 residues. Solely the CDR3 DNA is kept, with 48 bases framed from the first base. Relative to germline, V is missing 7 bases and J is missing 4 bases, with 10 bases of the junction outside any gene match.

The TCR originated in a human donor in good health. The V and J segments used are TRBV19 and TRBJ2-2; TRBD2 aligns with 9 central bases. Material for sequencing was T cells isolated from PBMCs. The CDR3 is CASKIQRGEGTGELFF. The nucleotide sequence is given as TGTGCCAGTAAAATCCAGCGGGGGGAGGGCACCGGGGAGCTGTTTTTT.